This entry concerns a single T cell receptor beta chain. The antigen is unknown. Other DNA sequences in this specimen translate into the identical CDR3. The sample is drawn from a study of shared clonotypes between healthy human individuals. Study-level findings and limits: Larger estimated richness was generally recorded for naive subsets relative to memory subsets. Investigators collected only blood, and repertoires in tissues likely differ.

Assay execution took place at the deep level. Clones were read by immunoSEQ multiplex PCR, and TCRdb kept only the in-frame ones, dropping some. Among some 2,500,000 clones listed, about nine tenths were seen once. The CD4+ fraction was divided into a CD45RA+ naive subset and a CD45RA-negative memory subset. Sequencing was done on a sample of naive CD4+ T cells from PBMCs. The subset is: CD45RA+ positively selected. The clonotype comes from a man aged 18 to 35 in good health. Some clones in this sample may be carry-over from other donors' samples.

The CDR3 protein is CASSLSSGTDTQYF. In nucleotides, the CDR3 is TGTGCCAGCAGCTTATCTAGCGGAACAGATACGCAGTATTTT. The chain carries TRBV7-2 and TRBJ2-3; 7 bases match TRBD2. Per germline, CDR1 SGHTA and CDR2 FQGNSA. The CDR3 contains 14 residues. Trimming cost V 2 bases and J 3 bases; bases outside gene matches: 2.